This passage covers 23 T cell receptor beta chains from one sample sequenced in a study of blood T cell repertoires in COVID-19. Using immunoSEQ multiplex PCR, the repertoire was profiled, and TCRdb retains in-frame clones only, with some absent. This sample has 350,000 to 400,000 clones; about 90% occur once, and the top ten carry 6% to 7.5%. The specimen sequenced was peripheral blood. All receptors come from a man aged 18 to 29 with active or convalescent COVID-19.

This sequence joins TRBV27 and TRBJ2-1; D unresolved. Trimming removed 2 bases from V and 8 bases from J, with 16 bases in between. From germline, CDR1 is MNHEY and CDR2 SMNVEV (reference sequence). The CDR3 consists of 15 residues. The CDR3 region is CASSLRQVSNYEQFF. The CDR3 coding sequence is TGTGCCAGCAGTTTACGGCAGGTGTCGAACTATGAGCAGTTCTTC.

The chain links TRBV28 to TRBJ2-5, with TRBD1 as a possible D gene (6 bases). The CDR3 runs to 13 residues. Germline loops: CDR1 MDHEN, CDR2 SYDVKM. The germline V and J ends were trimmed by 6 bases and 2 bases, with 10 bases remaining between them. As DNA, the CDR3 is TGTGCCAGCAGGGTGAGGGGGCAAGAGACCCAGTACTTC. Its translation: CASRVRGQETQYF.

This sequence joins TRBV7-9 and TRBJ2-4; TRBD2 is a possible D gene (6 bases). V was pared by 0 bases and J by 7 bases, with 7 bases between. Germline values: CDR1 SEHNR, CDR2 FQNEAQ (reference sequence). The CDR3 contains 13 residues. DNA of the CDR3: TGTGCCAGCAGCTTAGCGGGGAGGAACATTCAGTACTTC. Protein: CASSLAGRNIQYF. Based on the CDR3 plus reference TRBV7-9 and TRBJ2-4, the full variable domain is DTGVSQNPRHKITKRGQNVTFRCDPISEHNRLYWYRQTLGQGPEFLTYFQNEAQLEKSRLLSDRFSAERPKGSFSTLEIQRTEQGDSAMYLCASSLAGRNIQYFGAGTRLSVL.

CDR3 loop: CASSETVGYTF. For the CDR3, the DNA is TGTGCCAGCAGCGAGACAGTTGGCTACACCTTC. This chain joins TRBV9 and TRBJ1-2; possibly TRBD1 for D (5 bases). The CDR3 has 11 residues. V dropped 3 bases and J dropped 7 bases, with 7 bases sitting between them. Germline CDR1 reads SGDLS; CDR2 reads YYNGEE. The entire variable domain, with the rest obtained from reference TRBV9 and TRBJ1-2, is as follows: DSGVTQTPKHLITATGQRVTLRCSPRSGDLSVYWYQQSLDQGLQFLIQYYNGEERAKGNILERFSAQQFPDLHSELNLSSLELGDSALYFCASSETVGYTFGSGTRLTVV.

J is TRBJ1-5 and V is TRBV16; 7 nucleotides match TRBD1. Germline loops: CDR1 KGHSY, CDR2 FQNENV. The CDR3 is 15 amino acids. Germline trimming cut 0 bases from V and 1 base from J; bases unmatched to any gene: 0. CDR3 coding DNA: TGTGCCAGCAGCCAATCGACAGGGAGCAATCAGCCCCAGCATTTT. It specifies CASSQSTGSNQPQHF.

V is TRBV15 and J is TRBJ2-1, with 8 bases aligning to TRBD2. V trimming: 5 bases; J trimming: 5 bases; junction bases outside the gene matches: 11. CDR1 and CDR2 from the germline V gene are LNHNV and YYDKDF (reference sequence). The CDR3 has 16 residues. In DNA, the CDR3 is TGTGCCACCAGCCCGGGGGGAGGCGGGAGGAACAATGAGCAGTTCTTC. Protein sequence: CATSPGGGGRNNEQFF.

J is TRBJ2-7 and V is TRBV6-5; the match to TRBD2 covers 10 bases. The V segment lost 10 bases and the J segment 5 bases; nucleotides outside the gene matches: 8. The CDR3 runs to 13 residues. CDR1 is MNHEY, CDR2 SVGAGI, per germline. The CDR3 DNA follows: TGTGCCATTGCTCTAGCGGGAGAGGACGAGCAGTACTTC. Translated, it gives CAIALAGEDEQYF.

This sequence joins TRBV2 and TRBJ1-2; possibly TRBD1 for D (5 bases). This CDR3 is built from 15 residues. The V gene lost 6 bases and the J gene lost 4 bases, with 18 bases spanning the gap. Looked up from germline, CDR1 is SNHLY and CDR2 is FYNNEI. The CDR3, as DNA: TGTGCCAGCAGACTCGAGGACATGACTCTCTATGGCTACACCTTC. Translating gives CASRLEDMTLYGYTF.

J is TRBJ1-4 and V is TRBV5-4; D is unclear. This CDR3 has 11 residues. Germline loops: CDR1 SGHNT, CDR2 YYREEE (reference sequence). Trimming removed 5 bases from V and 8 bases from J, with 7 bases in between. CDR3 sequence (DNA): TGTGCCAGCAGGAGTTGGGAAAAACTGTTTTTT. Amino acids: CASRSWEKLFF.

The V call is TRBV6-1, the J call TRBJ1-2, with 8 bases lining up with TRBD1. Germline loops: CDR1 MNHNS, CDR2 SASEGT. The CDR3 is 15 residues long. Trimming at V came to 3 bases and at J to 5 bases, leaving 8 bases not matched to a gene. CDR3 coding DNA: TGTGCCAGCAGTGACGGGGGGCAGGGGGCGTATGGCTACACCTTC. Translation gives CASSDGGQGAYGYTF.

The V gene is TRBV18, the J gene TRBJ2-7; 7 nucleotides agree with TRBD1. The trim removed 4 bases at V and 3 bases at J, leaving 3 bases unmatched. This CDR3 has 13 amino acids. Per the germline V gene, CDR1 is KGHSH and CDR2 is LQKENI. CDR3 residues: CASSQRQGYEQYF. The CDR3 region has the DNA TGTGCCAGCTCACAACGACAGGGCTACGAGCAGTACTTC.

This clone occurred once. The chain joins TRBV9 to TRBJ2-7, with TRBD2 identical over 10 bases. V gave up 0 bases and J gave up 4 bases; unmatched junction bases: 4. The germline V gene has CDR1 SGDLS and CDR2 YYNGEE. The CDR3 has 15 residues. CDR3 nucleotides: TGTGCCAGCAGCGTAGCGGCTAGCGGGAGTTACGAGCAGTACTTC. Translation: CASSVAASGSYEQYF.

The table lists this clone with a few counts. J is TRBJ1-2 and V is TRBV4-3; TRBD1 matches at 9 bases. The CDR3 length is 17 residues. Germline CDR1 is LGHNA and CDR2 is YSLEER. V lost 4 bases and J lost 3; bases outside the gene matches: 12. CDR3 DNA sequence: TGCGCCAGCAGCCCGAGCAAGACAGGGGGAATTGACTATGGCTACACCTTC. This encodes CASSPSKTGGIDYGYTF.

The chain couples TRBV5-5 to TRBJ2-7; 7 nucleotides line up with TRBD1. Germline CDR1 SGHKS, CDR2 YYEKEE (reference sequence). The CDR3 consists of 14 residues. Trimming took 5 bases from V and 2 from J; bases not matched to a gene: 7. CDR3 sequence (DNA): TGTGCCAGCAGGAAACCGGGACAGACCTACGAGCAGTACTTC. This encodes CASRKPGQTYEQYF.

This rearrangement joins TRBV6-1 to TRBJ1-1; D is uncertain. Germline V gene lookup returns CDR1 MNHNS and CDR2 SASEGT. Trimming took 1 base from V and 0 from J, leaving 6 bases between them. This CDR3 region has 14 residues. The CDR3 is CASSEVHLNTEAFF. CDR3 DNA: TGTGCCAGCAGTGAAGTCCACTTGAACACTGAAGCTTTCTTT.

The chain links TRBV29-1 to TRBJ1-2, with D possibly being TRBD1 (5 bases). Trimming shortened V by 0 bases and J by 8 bases, and 10 bases separated the two germline ends. Germline values: CDR1 SQVTM, CDR2 ANQGSEA. This CDR3 spans 12 amino acids. The CDR3 nucleotides read TGCAGCGTTGAAGATCCAGGGTTGGGCTACACCTTC. This sequence encodes CSVEDPGLGYTF.

V gene TRBV28 combines with J gene TRBJ1-2, with D hard to call. The CDR3 runs to 12 residues. Per germline, CDR1 MDHEN and CDR2 SYDVKM. The ends were cut back, 4 bases at V and 3 bases at J, with 6 bases in the middle. CDR3 DNA: TGTGCCAGCAGTTGGGCAGACTATGGCTACACCTTC. It encodes CASSWADYGYTF.

This clone was seen a single time. The chain has TRBV19 and TRBJ1-5; D uncertain. This CDR3 contains 15 residues. Per the germline V gene, CDR1 is LNHDA and CDR2 is SQIVND (reference sequence). V shed 2 bases and J shed 3 bases, with 11 bases lying between them. CDR3 region: CASSIPGTFNQPQHF. The CDR3 DNA reads as TGTGCCAGTAGTATACCGGGAACCTTCAATCAGCCCCAGCATTTT.

The chain employs TRBV6-4 and TRBJ2-1; 9 bases are shared with TRBD2. Germline assignment: CDR1 MRHNA and CDR2 SNTAGT. This CDR3 is 14 amino acids long. Trimming cost V 10 bases and J 3 bases; bases outside gene matches: 7. The CDR3 protein is CATAERGDYNEQFF. The CDR3 nucleotides read TGTGCCACCGCGGAGCGGGGGGACTACAATGAGCAGTTCTTC.

With regard to this clone: A read error may account for a junction end that differs from germline. The chain employs TRBV5-1 and TRBJ2-6; a weak D match, TRBD1 (5 bases). This CDR3 is built from 16 residues. Germline V gene data show CDR1 as SGHRS and CDR2 as YFSETQ. The CDR3 sequence is CASSPGRSSGANVLTF. CDR3 DNA sequence: TGCGCCAGCAGCCCCGGACGGAGCTCTGGGGCCAACGTGCTGACTTTC.

The rearrangement joins TRBV7-2 to TRBJ2-3, with TRBD2 identical over 8 bases. Trimming removed 1 base from V and 4 bases from J; junction bases left unmatched: 4. The CDR3 is made up of 15 amino acids. The V gene's germline CDR1 is SGHTA and CDR2 FQGNSA. The DNA of the CDR3 is TGTGCCAGCAGCTTAGGAGCGGGGGCCTCAGATACGCAGTATTTT. It specifies CASSLGAGASDTQYF.

This clone was detected only a few times. The chain employs TRBV11-2 and TRBJ2-5, with 9 positions matching TRBD1. This CDR3 is built from 15 residues. Unmatched junction bases numbered 6, after V lost 5 bases and J lost 2 bases. Per germline, CDR1 SGHAT and CDR2 FQNNGV. The CDR3: CASSPPDRGQETQYF. In DNA, the CDR3 is TGTGCCAGCAGCCCCCCGGACAGGGGACAAGAGACCCAGTACTTC.

The gene calls are TRBV5-8 and TRBJ1-1, with 8 bases lining up with TRBD1. The trim removed 1 base at V and 5 bases at J, leaving 7 bases unmatched. This CDR3 region has 15 residues. Per germline, CDR1 SGHTS and CDR2 YDEGEE. CDR3 DNA sequence: TGTGCCAGCAGCTTGAGTGTGACAGGGGTAACTGAAGCTTTCTTT. Protein sequence: CASSLSVTGVTEAFF.